This TCR beta chain appears in the sequencing data of a study of blood T cell repertoires in COVID-19. In the study overall: T cells, B-cell-depleted T cells, or PBMCs provided the cDNA or gDNA that served as material.

This CDR3 is built from 13 residues. Germline V gives CDR1 MNHEY, CDR2 SVGEGT. Trimming pared 6 bases from V and 1 base from J, leaving 9 bases between. Here immunoSEQ multiplex PCR was the method, and the copy in TCRdb shows in-frame clones only, minus some. The table records approximately 47,000 clones, 85% to 90% of them present only once. This chain uses TRBV6-2 or TRBV6-3 with TRBJ1-2; D is uncertain. The specimen was peripheral blood. This clonotype was obtained from a woman of 80 years or more with COVID-19, enrolled during active disease. CDR3 residues: CASSFILNYGYTF. The DNA of the CDR3 is TGTGCCAGCAGCTTTATACTTAACTATGGCTACACCTTC.